Sequencing of this T cell receptor (beta chain) was carried out in a study of blood T cell repertoires in COVID-19. Study background: From T cells, B-cell-depleted T cells, or PBMCs came the material, which was cDNA or gDNA.

Per the original methods: Estimates of nucleated cell counts were drawn from the amplification of reference gene primers. The method was immunoSEQ multiplex PCR; TCRdb's version includes in-frame clones alone and lacks a portion of them. D and trimming were read from the DNA, whereas the V and J calls and clone size are those reported in that table. Of over 85,000 clones detected, over 65% appear once; the ten largest clones hold roughly 3.8%. V shed 4 bases and J shed 5 bases, with 21 bases lying between them. The CDR3 extends over 16 amino acids. Germline CDR1 reads SGHVS; CDR2 reads FQNEAQ. This clone was counted a few times.

The J gene is TRBJ2-7, the V gene TRBV7-8; TRBD2 is a possible D gene (6 bases). The clonotype originates from an elderly woman with acute or convalescent COVID-19. Input material: peripheral blood. The CDR3 region has the DNA TGTGCCAGCAGCTATCGTACGGGAGAAGTTTCTCACGAGCAGTACTTC. As protein: CASSYRTGEVSHEQYF.